A selection of T cell receptor beta chains follows, all from one sample in a study of blood T cell repertoires in COVID-19. TCRdb keeps only in-frame clones here, not all; method: immunoSEQ multiplex PCR. The sample carries fewer than 60,000 clones, 84% recorded once. The sample consisted of peripheral blood. These receptors were taken from a man in his sixties with acute or convalescent COVID-19. The CDR3 runs from the conserved cysteine through the conserved F or W. Fields, in order: clone size, D gene, V gene, J gene, CDR3 DNA, CDR3 protein. D genes are given only for firm matches. Clone size is stated in some rows and not others, as once, few, many or a class when expanded.

clone size: few
D gene: -
V gene: TRBV4-3
J gene: TRBJ2-2
CDR3 DNA: TGCGCCAGCAGCCTAAACAGGGTGACCGGGGAGCTGTTTTTT
CDR3 protein: CASSLNRVTGELFF

clone size: -
D gene: TRBD1
V gene: TRBV19
J gene: TRBJ2-1
CDR3 DNA: TGTGCCAGTAGTATTTCGGGACAGGGTATTTATGAGCAGTTCTTC
CDR3 protein: CASSISGQGIYEQFF

clone size: -
D gene: TRBD2
V gene: TRBV6-6
J gene: TRBJ2-1
CDR3 DNA: TGTGCCACCACCCGGGGGGAAACTACCTACAATGAGCAGTTCTTC
CDR3 protein: CATTRGETTYNEQFF

clone size: once
D gene: -
V gene: TRBV6-5
J gene: TRBJ1-1
CDR3 DNA: TGTGCCAGCAGTTACGCCCAAGATCAGGGGAACACTGAAGCTTTCTTT
CDR3 protein: CASSYAQDQGNTEAFF

clone size: once
D gene: TRBD1
V gene: TRBV28
J gene: TRBJ2-7
CDR3 DNA: TGTGCCAGCAGTTCCCTCGGACAGGGTTCCTACGAGCAGTACTTC
CDR3 protein: CASSSLGQGSYEQYF

clone size: once
D gene: TRBD1
V gene: TRBV9
J gene: TRBJ1-6
CDR3 DNA: TGTGCCAGCAGCTCGTCCGGGACAGGGGGCCAATCCTATAATTCACCCCTCCACTTT
CDR3 protein: CASSSSGTGGQSYNSPLHF

clone size: -
D gene: -
V gene: TRBV12-5
J gene: TRBJ1-5
CDR3 DNA: TGTGCTAGTGGTTTGGGGCCAGACAGGTATAGCAATCAGCCCCAGCATTTT
CDR3 protein: CASGLGPDRYSNQPQHF

clone size: -
D gene: TRBD1
V gene: TRBV19
J gene: TRBJ1-2
CDR3 DNA: TGTGCCAGTAGGAACACAGGGGAATCCTATGGCTACACCTTC
CDR3 protein: CASRNTGESYGYTF

clone size: -
D gene: -
V gene: TRBV25-1
J gene: TRBJ2-7
CDR3 DNA: TGTGCCAGCAGACTTAGCGGATCCAACTACGAGCAGTACTTC
CDR3 protein: CASRLSGSNYEQYF

clone size: -
D gene: -
V gene: TRBV15
J gene: TRBJ1-5
CDR3 DNA: TGTGCCACCAGCAGAGAGGGGACAACAGTGGGCAATCAGCCCCAGCATTTT
CDR3 protein: CATSREGTTVGNQPQHF

clone size: -
D gene: TRBD1
V gene: TRBV5-4
J gene: TRBJ1-2
CDR3 DNA: TGTGCCAGCAGCTCGTTAAGTGCCGGGACAGGGGGCGCTGGCTATGGCTACACCTTC
CDR3 protein: CASSSLSAGTGGAGYGYTF

clone size: -
D gene: -
V gene: TRBV9
J gene: TRBJ2-1
CDR3 DNA: TGTGCCAGCAGCATAAATCGGAGGGGTATCAATGAGCAGTTCTTC
CDR3 protein: CASSINRRGINEQFF

clone size: -
D gene: -
V gene: TRBV5-6
J gene: TRBJ2-1
CDR3 DNA: TGTGCCAGCAGCTTAAACAGGGTTGAGACCAATGAGCAGTTCTTC
CDR3 protein: CASSLNRVETNEQFF

clone size: once
D gene: TRBD1
V gene: TRBV25-1
J gene: TRBJ1-4
CDR3 DNA: TGTGCCAGCAGTGAATCGACAGGGAATGAAAAACTGTTTTTT
CDR3 protein: CASSESTGNEKLFF

clone size: -
D gene: TRBD1
V gene: TRBV29-1
J gene: TRBJ1-5
CDR3 DNA: TGCAGCGTCACCGGGACAGGAGAATTTCAGCCCCAGCATTTT
CDR3 protein: CSVTGTGEFQPQHF

clone size: few
D gene: -
V gene: TRBV4-3
J gene: TRBJ1-1
CDR3 DNA: TGCGCCAGCAGCCAAGCGAAAGTTAGTCGCACTGAAGCTTTCTTT
CDR3 protein: CASSQAKVSRTEAFF

clone size: -
D gene: TRBD1
V gene: TRBV6-5
J gene: TRBJ1-1
CDR3 DNA: TGTGCCAGCACTACCGGACAGGGGGCCACTGAAGCTTTCTTT
CDR3 protein: CASTTGQGATEAFF

clone size: -
D gene: TRBD1
V gene: TRBV7-8
J gene: TRBJ1-1
CDR3 DNA: TGTGCCAGCAGCCCCAACAGGGGTCAGACTTTCTTT
CDR3 protein: CASSPNRGQTFF

clone size: -
D gene: -
V gene: TRBV10-2
J gene: TRBJ1-1
CDR3 DNA: TGCGCCAGCAGAACGGGGGCTGAAGCTTTCTTT
CDR3 protein: CASRTGAEAFF

clone size: -
D gene: TRBD1
V gene: TRBV27
J gene: TRBJ2-7
CDR3 DNA: TGTGCCAGCAGTTCACTGGGACAGGGGCGGTCCGAGCAGTACTTC
CDR3 protein: CASSSLGQGRSEQYF

clone size: -
D gene: -
V gene: TRBV6-2/TRBV6-3
J gene: TRBJ1-5
CDR3 DNA: TGTGCCAGCAGTTTCCCGGGCAATCAGCCCCAGCATTTT
CDR3 protein: CASSFPGNQPQHF

clone size: -
D gene: -
V gene: TRBV6-4
J gene: TRBJ2-7
CDR3 DNA: TGTGCCAGCAGCTCGGACAGCCGTTACTCCTACGAGCAGTACTTC
CDR3 protein: CASSSDSRYSYEQYF

clone size: -
D gene: TRBD1
V gene: TRBV6-5
J gene: TRBJ1-2
CDR3 DNA: TGTGCCACTGAGGGACAGGGGAATGGCTACACCTTC
CDR3 protein: CATEGQGNGYTF

clone size: -
D gene: -
V gene: TRBV21-1
J gene: TRBJ1-2
CDR3 DNA: TGTGGGTTCGTTCTTCGGTATGGCTACACCTTC
CDR3 protein: CGFVLRYGYTF

clone size: -
D gene: -
V gene: TRBV3-1/TRBV3-2
J gene: TRBJ1-6
CDR3 DNA: TGTGCCAGCAGTCACAGGAATAGTTCACCCCTCCACTTT
CDR3 protein: CASSHRNSSPLHF

clone size: -
D gene: -
V gene: TRBV6-1
J gene: TRBJ1-6
CDR3 DNA: TGTGCCAGCAGTGACCTAACGGGAGGGGCCTGGTCACCCCTCCACTTT
CDR3 protein: CASSDLTGGAWSPLHF

clone size: -
D gene: -
V gene: TRBV15
J gene: TRBJ2-1
CDR3 DNA: TGTGCCACCAGCAGAGATGAGGGAATCAATGAGCAGTTCTTC
CDR3 protein: CATSRDEGINEQFF

clone size: -
D gene: -
V gene: TRBV5-4
J gene: TRBJ2-5
CDR3 DNA: TGTGCCAGCAGCCTGGGCACACAGGCATCAGAGACCCAGTACTTC
CDR3 protein: CASSLGTQASETQYF

clone size: -
D gene: -
V gene: TRBV6-5
J gene: TRBJ2-5
CDR3 DNA: TGTGCCAGCACCCAGACAGGTCAAGAGACCCAGTACTTC
CDR3 protein: CASTQTGQETQYF

clone size: -
D gene: -
V gene: TRBV5-1
J gene: TRBJ1-2
CDR3 DNA: TGCGCCAGCAGCCTGGGGGGCAGGGATTTTTATGGCTACACCTTC
CDR3 protein: CASSLGGRDFYGYTF

clone size: few
D gene: -
V gene: TRBV9
J gene: TRBJ2-1
CDR3 DNA: TGTGCCAGCAGCGTTCAATACAATGAGCAGTTCTTC
CDR3 protein: CASSVQYNEQFF

clone size: -
D gene: TRBD2
V gene: TRBV30
J gene: TRBJ2-3
CDR3 DNA: TGTGCCTGGAGTGTACTGGTGGGGGGGACCGCGCAGTATTTT
CDR3 protein: CAWSVLVGGTAQYF

clone size: -
D gene: TRBD1
V gene: TRBV28
J gene: TRBJ2-7
CDR3 DNA: TGTGCCAGCAGTACGACAGGGGGCGGCTACGAGCAGTACTTC
CDR3 protein: CASSTTGGGYEQYF

clone size: few
D gene: -
V gene: TRBV12-3/TRBV12-4
J gene: TRBJ2-3
CDR3 DNA: TGTGCCAGCAGTCCGAGACTACTAGATACGCAGTATTTT
CDR3 protein: CASSPRLLDTQYF

clone size: -
D gene: TRBD1
V gene: TRBV19
J gene: TRBJ1-1
CDR3 DNA: TGTGCCAGTAAGAGGACAGGGCAACTCTCCTTCACACCCACTGAAGCTTTCTTT
CDR3 protein: CASKRTGQLSFTPTEAFF

clone size: -
D gene: TRBD1
V gene: TRBV30
J gene: TRBJ1-1
CDR3 DNA: TGTGCCTGGGCCCTCTCCCGGACAGGGGGCACTGAAGCTTTCTTT
CDR3 protein: CAWALSRTGGTEAFF

clone size: -
D gene: -
V gene: TRBV4-1
J gene: TRBJ2-2
CDR3 DNA: TGCGCCAGCAGCCAAGGTGTTCTAAGGAGGACAGCGAACACCGGGGAGCTGTTTTTT
CDR3 protein: CASSQGVLRRTANTGELFF

clone size: -
D gene: -
V gene: TRBV27
J gene: TRBJ2-7
CDR3 DNA: TGTGCCAGCAGTTGGCAGCCTACTGGGAGGGAGCAGTACTTC
CDR3 protein: CASSWQPTGREQYF

clone size: -
D gene: -
V gene: TRBV5-6
J gene: TRBJ1-1
CDR3 DNA: TGTGCCAGCAGCTTGGTGGACAGATCGAACACTGAAGCTTTCTTT
CDR3 protein: CASSLVDRSNTEAFF

clone size: -
D gene: -
V gene: TRBV14
J gene: TRBJ1-1
CDR3 DNA: TGTGCCATCAGACAGGATAGTGAAGCTTTCTTT
CDR3 protein: CAIRQDSEAFF

clone size: -
D gene: TRBD2
V gene: TRBV27
J gene: TRBJ2-1
CDR3 DNA: TGTGCCAGCAGTTTGCGGGGGGCCCAATCCTACAATGAGCAGTTCTTC
CDR3 protein: CASSLRGAQSYNEQFF

clone size: -
D gene: -
V gene: TRBV30
J gene: TRBJ2-2
CDR3 DNA: TGTGCCTGGAGTGTATACGGGGCCGGGGAGCTGTTTTTT
CDR3 protein: CAWSVYGAGELFF

clone size: -
D gene: TRBD1
V gene: TRBV5-6
J gene: TRBJ1-5
CDR3 DNA: TGTGCCAGCAGCAAAGACAGGGCGGTTCAGCCCCAGCATTTT
CDR3 protein: CASSKDRAVQPQHF

clone size: once
D gene: -
V gene: TRBV7-2
J gene: TRBJ2-5
CDR3 DNA: TGTGCCAGCAGCTTAATTAGAAAAGAGACCCAGTACTTC
CDR3 protein: CASSLIRKETQYF

clone size: -
D gene: -
V gene: TRBV6-5
J gene: TRBJ1-2
CDR3 DNA: TGTGCCAGCAGTTTTGAGGGCTACTATGGCTACACCTTC
CDR3 protein: CASSFEGYYGYTF

clone size: -
D gene: -
V gene: TRBV3-1/TRBV3-2
J gene: TRBJ2-7
CDR3 DNA: TGTGCCAGCAGCCAGGTCATAGAGAACAGCATGACCTACGAGCAGTACTTC
CDR3 protein: CASSQVIENSMTYEQYF

clone size: -
D gene: TRBD1
V gene: TRBV4-2
J gene: TRBJ1-1
CDR3 DNA: TGTGCCAGCAGCCAAGAGGGGGCCCTGACAGGGGGAACTGAAGCTTTCTTT
CDR3 protein: CASSQEGALTGGTEAFF

clone size: -
D gene: -
V gene: TRBV7-2
J gene: TRBJ1-5
CDR3 DNA: TGTGCCAGCAGCTTAGTTGGGGGGGCCACTACTCAGCCCCAGCATTTT
CDR3 protein: CASSLVGGATTQPQHF

clone size: -
D gene: -
V gene: TRBV7-6
J gene: TRBJ2-7
CDR3 DNA: TGTGCCAGCAGCTCCTCAGGGGCTATGGGACCCGAGCAGTACTTC
CDR3 protein: CASSSSGAMGPEQYF

clone size: -
D gene: TRBD1
V gene: TRBV5-5
J gene: TRBJ1-3
CDR3 DNA: TGTGCCAGCAGCTTGCGAGGGGGCAGGAACACCATATATTTT
CDR3 protein: CASSLRGGRNTIYF

clone size: -
D gene: -
V gene: TRBV4-1
J gene: TRBJ1-2
CDR3 DNA: TGCGCCAGCAGCCAAGCGGACTTAGCTAACTATGGCTACACCTTC
CDR3 protein: CASSQADLANYGYTF

clone size: -
D gene: TRBD1
V gene: TRBV24-1
J gene: TRBJ2-3
CDR3 DNA: TGTGCCACCAGTGGACAGGGGGGGGCAGATACGCAGTATTTT
CDR3 protein: CATSGQGGADTQYF

clone size: -
D gene: -
V gene: TRBV7-8
J gene: TRBJ2-3
CDR3 DNA: TGTGCCAGCAGCTTAGGAGTTCGCGGGGGCCTCATTGGAGATACGCAGTATTTT
CDR3 protein: CASSLGVRGGLIGDTQYF

clone size: -
D gene: TRBD2
V gene: TRBV19
J gene: TRBJ2-3
CDR3 DNA: TGTGCCAGTAGTATGCGGACTAGCGTAAGAGATACGCAGTATTTT
CDR3 protein: CASSMRTSVRDTQYF

clone size: once
D gene: -
V gene: TRBV4-1
J gene: TRBJ1-1
CDR3 DNA: TGCGCCAGCAGCCAAGAGTTCGGGGCAGGGGCCTTTTTCATGAACACTGAAGCTTTCTTT
CDR3 protein: CASSQEFGAGAFFMNTEAFF

clone size: -
D gene: -
V gene: TRBV5-5
J gene: TRBJ2-7
CDR3 DNA: TGTGCCAGCAGCGAGGCCTACGAGCAGTACTTC
CDR3 protein: CASSEAYEQYF

clone size: -
D gene: -
V gene: TRBV19
J gene: TRBJ1-5
CDR3 DNA: TGTGCCAGTAGATCCCTCGGGGACAACAATCAGCCCCAGCATTTT
CDR3 protein: CASRSLGDNNQPQHF